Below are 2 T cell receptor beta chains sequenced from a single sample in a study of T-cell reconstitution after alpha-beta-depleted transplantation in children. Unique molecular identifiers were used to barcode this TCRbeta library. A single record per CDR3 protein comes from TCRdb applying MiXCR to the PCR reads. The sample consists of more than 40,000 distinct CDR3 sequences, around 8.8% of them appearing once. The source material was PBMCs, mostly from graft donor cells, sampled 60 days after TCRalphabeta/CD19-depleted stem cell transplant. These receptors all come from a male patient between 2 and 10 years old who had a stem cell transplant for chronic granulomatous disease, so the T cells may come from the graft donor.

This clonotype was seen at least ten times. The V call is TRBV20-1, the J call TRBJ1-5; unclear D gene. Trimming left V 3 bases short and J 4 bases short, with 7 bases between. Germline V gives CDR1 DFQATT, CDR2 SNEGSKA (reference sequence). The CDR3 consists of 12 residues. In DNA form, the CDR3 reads TGCAGTGCTAGTCCCGTAAATCAGCCCCAGCATTTT. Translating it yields CSASPVNQPQHF.

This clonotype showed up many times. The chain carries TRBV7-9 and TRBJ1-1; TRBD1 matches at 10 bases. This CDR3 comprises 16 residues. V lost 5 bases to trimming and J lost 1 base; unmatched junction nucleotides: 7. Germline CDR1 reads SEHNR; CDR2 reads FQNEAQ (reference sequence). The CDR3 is CASSPGTGVPNTEAFF. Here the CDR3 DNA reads TGTGCCAGCAGCCCGGGGACAGGGGTTCCGAACACTGAAGCTTTCTTT.